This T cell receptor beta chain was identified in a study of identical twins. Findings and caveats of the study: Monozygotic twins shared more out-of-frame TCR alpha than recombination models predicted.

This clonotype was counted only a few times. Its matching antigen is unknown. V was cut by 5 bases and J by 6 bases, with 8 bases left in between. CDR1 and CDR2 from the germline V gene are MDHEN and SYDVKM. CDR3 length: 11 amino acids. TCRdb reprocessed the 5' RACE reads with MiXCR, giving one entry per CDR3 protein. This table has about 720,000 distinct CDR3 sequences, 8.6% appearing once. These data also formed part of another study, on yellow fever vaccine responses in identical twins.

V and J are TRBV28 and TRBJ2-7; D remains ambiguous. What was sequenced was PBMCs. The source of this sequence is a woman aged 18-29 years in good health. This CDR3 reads CASSDVLEQYF. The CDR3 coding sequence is TGTGCCAGCAGTGATGTGCTCGAGCAGTACTTC.